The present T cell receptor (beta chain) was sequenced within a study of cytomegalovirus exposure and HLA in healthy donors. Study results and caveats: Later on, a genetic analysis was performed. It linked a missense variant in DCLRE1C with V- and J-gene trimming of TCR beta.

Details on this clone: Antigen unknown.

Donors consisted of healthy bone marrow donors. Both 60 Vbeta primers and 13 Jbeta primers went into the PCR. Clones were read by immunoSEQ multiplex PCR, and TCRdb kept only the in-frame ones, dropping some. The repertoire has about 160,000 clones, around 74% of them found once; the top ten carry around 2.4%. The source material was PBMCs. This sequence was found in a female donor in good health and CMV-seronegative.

The CDR3 DNA follows: TGTGCCAGCAGTCCTCGGGGGGTCTACGAGCAGTACTTC. Protein product: CASSPRGVYEQYF. The gene calls are TRBV28 and TRBJ2-7; 7 positions match TRBD2. Germline V lookup: CDR1 MDHEN, CDR2 SYDVKM. V shed 5 bases and J 3 bases; nucleotides not matched to a gene: 4. This CDR3 region has 13 residues.